The 9 T cell receptor beta chains reported below all come from one sample, sequenced in a study of cytomegalovirus exposure and HLA in healthy donors. Assay used: immunoSEQ multiplex PCR; TCRdb lists only in-frame clones, some missing. The table has roughly 200,000 clones, roughly nine tenths seen once; the top ten hold approximately 7%. Sequences were obtained from PBMCs. The source of these receptors is a man aged 30-40 years in good health and CMV-seropositive.

The chain joins TRBV5-1 to TRBJ2-7; 7 bases align to TRBD1. The junction had 6 bases not matched to a gene; V was cut back by 3 bases and J by 3 bases. The CDR3 is 14 residues long. In germline, CDR1 is SGHRS, CDR2 YFSETQ. In DNA, the CDR3 is TGCGCCAGCAGCTGGGGACAGTTGGGCTACGAGCAGTACTTC. This codes for CASSWGQLGYEQYF.

The chain recombines TRBV13 with TRBJ2-3; 13 bases align to TRBD2. Trimming removed 5 bases from V and 5 bases from J; junction bases left unmatched: 4. This CDR3 is 15 amino acids long. The V gene's germline CDR1 is PRHDT and CDR2 FYEKMQ (reference sequence). For the CDR3, the DNA is TGTGCCAGCAGCCTACGGACTAGCGGGGGAGATACGCAGTATTTT. Translating it yields CASSLRTSGGDTQYF.

The V call is TRBV14, the J call TRBJ1-2, with D tentatively TRBD1 (5 bases). V lost 1 base and J 7 bases, leaving 13 bases between the germline ends. The V gene's germline CDR1 is SGHDN and CDR2 FVKESK. The CDR3 contains 14 residues. CDR3 DNA: TGTGCCAGCAGCCAAGGGGCCAGGACAAGTGGCTACACCTTC. This codes for CASSQGARTSGYTF. Variable domain in full (rest from reference TRBV14 and TRBJ1-2): EAGVTQFPSHSVIEKGQTVTLRCDPISGHDNLYWYRRVMGKEIKFLLHFVKESKQDESGMPNNRFLAERTGGTYSTLKVQPAELEDSGVYFCASSQGARTSGYTFGSGTRLTVV.

The chain combines TRBV2 with TRBJ2-1, with TRBD2 identical over 8 bases. Trimming cost V 4 bases and J 4 bases; bases outside gene matches: 6. Germline CDR1 reads SNHLY; CDR2 reads FYNNEI. The CDR3 has 15 residues. DNA of the CDR3: TGTGCCAGCAGTGCGGTACTAGCGGAATACAATGAGCAGTTCTTC. Translated, it gives CASSAVLAEYNEQFF.

The V call is TRBV11-3, the J call TRBJ2-3; 11 nucleotides agree with TRBD1. V trimming: 2 bases; J trimming: 9 bases; junction bases outside the gene matches: 7. From germline, CDR1 is SGHNT and CDR2 YENEEA. The CDR3 is 15 amino acids. DNA of the CDR3: TGTGCCAGCAGCTTACCCGGGACAGGGGGAGGGACGCAGTATTTT. Translating gives CASSLPGTGGGTQYF.

The rearrangement links TRBV18 to TRBJ2-7; 8 bases are shared with TRBD1. The J segment lost 5 bases and the V segment lost 4 bases, leaving 13 bases of the junction unmatched. In germline, CDR1 is KGHSH, CDR2 LQKENI. The CDR3 runs 16 residues. CDR3: CASSLFGSDRAHEQYF. CDR3 nucleotides: TGTGCCAGCTCACTATTCGGGTCGGACAGGGCCCACGAGCAGTACTTC.

This clone was counted a few times. The chain links TRBV7-3 to TRBJ1-2; no definite D call. In germline, CDR1 is SGHTA, CDR2 FQGTGA. The CDR3 is 15 residues long. The V end was cut by 0 bases, the J end by 4 bases, with 12 bases between. CDR3 protein: CASSLTAGPPYGYTF. The DNA for the CDR3 is TGTGCCAGCAGCTTAACGGCAGGTCCTCCCTATGGCTACACCTTC.

This chain connects TRBV29-1 to TRBJ1-1; 12 positions match TRBD1. The CDR3 sequence is 13 residues long. Germline V gene data show CDR1 as SQVTM and CDR2 as ANQGSEA. CDR3 protein: CTTLGTGGSEAFF. CDR3 coding DNA: TGCACCACTCTAGGGACAGGGGGCAGTGAAGCTTTCTTT.

The chain carries TRBV2 and TRBJ2-7; TRBD2 matches at 9 bases. The CDR3 has 15 amino acids. V lost 5 bases to trimming and J lost 5 bases; unmatched junction nucleotides: 10. Germline V gives CDR1 SNHLY, CDR2 FYNNEI. The CDR3 DNA follows: TGTGCCAGCAGTCGGTCCGAATCTAGCGGGAACGAGCAGTACTTC. Amino acid sequence: CASSRSESSGNEQYF. Variable domain in full (rest from reference TRBV2 and TRBJ2-7): EPEVTQTPSHQVTQMGQEVILRCVPISNHLYFYWYRQILGQKVEFLVSFYNNEISEKSEIFDDQFSVERPDGSNFTLKIRSTKLEDSAMYFCASSRSESSGNEQYFGPGTRLTVT.